This T cell receptor (beta chain) originates from a study of Graves' ophthalmopathy and Graves' hyperthyroidism. Whole-study findings and limits: Blood samples also showed most expanded thyroid clonotypes exceeding 0.001 frequency.

This clonotype was detected ten times or more. Its cognate antigen is unknown. Participants with hyperthyroidism, aged 18 to 65, were newly diagnosed with under 2 months' duration. Other autoimmune diseases, uncontrolled infections, pregnancy or lactation led to the exclusion of patients. The TCR beta CDR3 regions underwent amplification from RNA transcripts. Following a first-round RT-PCR that used HTBI primers, a second-round multiplex PCR was carried out. TCRdb reanalysed the multiplex PCR reads using MiXCR and keeps one entry per CDR3 protein. The data hold about 590,000 distinct CDR3 sequences, with approximately 35% observed a single time. The receptor was derived from an adult man with Graves' hyperthyroidism. Sequenced: peripheral blood or thyroid tissue (not recorded which).

CDR3 in DNA: TGTGCCATCAGTGAGTCTGCGGGGGCCCAGAACACCGGGGAGCTGTTTTTT. Amino acid sequence: CAISESAGAQNTGELFF. V is TRBV10-3 and J is TRBJ2-2; tentatively, D is TRBD2 (7 bases). CDR1 and CDR2 (germline): ENHRY, SYGVKD. The CDR3 is made up of 17 amino acids. V was pared by 0 bases and J by 1 base, with 12 bases between.